The entry below describes one TCR beta chain. Its matching antigen is unknown. The data originate from a study of cytomegalovirus exposure and HLA in healthy donors. Germline-derived CDR1 and CDR2 are SGHRS and YFSETQ. This CDR3 contains 16 residues. V was pared by 4 bases and J by 0 bases, with 7 bases of the junction left unmatched. Primers for the PCR totalled 60 Vbeta and 13 Jbeta. Libraries were prepared by immunoSEQ multiplex PCR; TCRdb keeps only in-frame clonotypes and omits some of them. Of 130,000 or so clones detected, more than 70% appear once; the ten largest clones hold 2.5% to 4%. Study-level points and caveats: A link between a missense DCLRE1C variant and TCR beta V- and J-gene trimming emerged from a later analysis. As was reported, the HLA-A and HLA-B alleles of most subjects were accurately predicted from TCR beta sequences. Presence/absence comparisons presumed near-even sequencing depth among donors.

This sequence originates from a man aged 35 to 55 in good health and CMV-seronegative. V and J are TRBV5-1 and TRBJ2-7, with 10 bases identical to TRBD1. The sample comprised PBMCs. The CDR3 spells CASSPQTGGYSYEQYF. The CDR3 nucleotides read TGCGCCAGCAGCCCCCAGACAGGGGGCTACTCCTACGAGCAGTACTTC.